This TCR beta chain was captured by sequencing in a study of cytomegalovirus exposure and HLA in healthy donors. Background on the study: Approximately 83 million unique TCRs from HLA-typed donors were held in an early data release. Broader study findings: HLA restriction was apparent for most CMV-associated TCR beta chains in a later analysis. The study listed about 150 cytomegalovirus-associated TCR beta chains.

As for the donors, each was a healthy bone marrow donor. The study ran its PCR with 60 Vbeta and 13 Jbeta primers. Clones were read by immunoSEQ multiplex PCR, and TCRdb kept only the in-frame ones, dropping some. The sample shows some 170,000 clones, under 80% of them seen only once. Germline V CDR1 and CDR2: SGHNT, YENEEA. The CDR3 has 16 residues. The J segment lost 0 bases and the V segment lost 3 bases, leaving 2 bases of the junction unmatched. This clone was seen a single time. Its target is unknown. This chain joins TRBV11-3 and TRBJ2-2; TRBD2 aligns across 9 bases. This sequence originates from a man in his forties in good health and CMV-seronegative. What was sequenced was PBMCs. The CDR3 here is CASSLVAGANTGELFF. The CDR3 nucleotides are TGTGCCAGCAGCTTGGTAGCGGGGGCGAACACCGGGGAGCTGTTTTTT.